This T cell receptor (beta chain) was identified during a study of blood T cell repertoires in COVID-19. Study-wide context: Samples representing acute and convalescent COVID-19 were sourced from the United States, Italy and Spain.

J lost 8 bases, V lost 3 bases, and 9 bases had no gene match. The CDR3 consists of 17 residues. Germline lookup yields CDR1 MNHNS and CDR2 SASEGT. Repertoires were generated with immunoSEQ multiplex PCR, while TCRdb's copy carries only in-frame clones and drops some. Of roughly 150,000 clones in the sample, around 87% were seen once. The sequenced sample consisted of peripheral blood. The sequence derives from a woman aged 40 to 55 with acute or convalescent COVID-19. The chain uses TRBV6-1 and TRBJ2-1, with TRBD2 matching 14 bases. This chain's CDR3 is CASSEPSGTSGSDEQFF. DNA for the CDR3: TGTGCCAGCAGTGAGCCCTCCGGGACTAGCGGGAGCGATGAGCAGTTCTTC.